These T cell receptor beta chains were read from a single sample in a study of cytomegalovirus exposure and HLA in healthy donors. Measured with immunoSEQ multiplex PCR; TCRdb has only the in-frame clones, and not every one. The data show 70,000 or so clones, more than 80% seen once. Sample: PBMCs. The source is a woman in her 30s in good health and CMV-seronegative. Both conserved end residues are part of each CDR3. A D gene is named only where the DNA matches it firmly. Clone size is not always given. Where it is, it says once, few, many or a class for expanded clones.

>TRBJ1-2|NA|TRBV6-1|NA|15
TGTGCCAGCACTTTGGGGCAGCAAAGAATAATCGGCTACACCTTC
CASTLGQQRIIGYTF
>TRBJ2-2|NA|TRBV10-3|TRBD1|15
TGTGCCATCAGACCCCAGGGGGTCGACACCGGGGAGCTGTTTTTT
CAIRPQGVDTGELFF
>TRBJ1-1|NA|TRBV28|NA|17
TGTGCCAGCAGCCAGGTAGCGATGGGCCGGAAGAACACTGAAGCTTTCTTT
CASSQVAMGRKNTEAFF
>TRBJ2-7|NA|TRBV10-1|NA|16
TGCGCCAGCCCGGGACAGATGAGGAGGGAGACCTACGAGCAGTACTTC
CASPGQMRRETYEQYF
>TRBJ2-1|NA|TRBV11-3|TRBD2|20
TGTGCCAGCAGTCCCTCAACCGGACTAGCGGGAGTGGGCTCCTACAATGAGCAGTTCTTC
CASSPSTGLAGVGSYNEQFF
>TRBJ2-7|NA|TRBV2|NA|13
TGTGCCACCTCCGGGACACAATACGGAGAGCAGTACTTC
CATSGTQYGEQYF
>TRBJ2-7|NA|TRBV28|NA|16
TGTGCCAGCAGTTTAGGCCCTGACAGCTTCTCCTACGAGCAGTACTTC
CASSLGPDSFSYEQYF
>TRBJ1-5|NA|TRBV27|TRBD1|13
TGTGCCAGCAGTCTGACAGGGGGTCAGCCCCAGCATTTT
CASSLTGGQPQHF
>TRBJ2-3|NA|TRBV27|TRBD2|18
TGTGCCAGCAGTTCCCCCACCATAGCGGGAGTGGTCGAAGATACGCAGTATTTT
CASSSPTIAGVVEDTQYF
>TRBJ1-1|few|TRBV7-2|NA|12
TGTGCCAGCAGCGCAGGAAGGATTTGGGCTTTCTTT
CASSAGRIWAFF
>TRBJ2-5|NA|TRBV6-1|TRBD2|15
TGTGCCAGCAGTGTCACAGCGGGAGACGGAGAGACCCAGTACTTC
CASSVTAGDGETQYF
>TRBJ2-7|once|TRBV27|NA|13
TGTGCCAGCAGTTTATTTAATAGCTACGAGCAGTACTTC
CASSLFNSYEQYF
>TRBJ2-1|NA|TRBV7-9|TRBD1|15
TGTGCCAGCAGCCAAACAGGGGGCGATGTCTATGAGCAGTTCTTC
CASSQTGGDVYEQFF
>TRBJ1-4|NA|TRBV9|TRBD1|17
TGTGCCAGCAGCGCAAGAAGTCCGGGACAGGGCGGTGAAAAACTGTTTTTT
CASSARSPGQGGEKLFF
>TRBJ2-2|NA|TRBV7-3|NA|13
TGTGCCAGCAGGGGGGGTGGCACCGGGGAGCTGTTTTTT
CASRGGGTGELFF
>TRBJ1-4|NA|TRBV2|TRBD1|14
TGTGCCAGCAAGCAGGGGGCCGCCCATGAAAAACTGTTTTTT
CASKQGAAHEKLFF
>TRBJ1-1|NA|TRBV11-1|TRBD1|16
TGTGCCAGCAGCTTACCCTTCGGGACAGGGATAACTGAAGCTTTCTTT
CASSLPFGTGITEAFF
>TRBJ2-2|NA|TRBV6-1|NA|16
TGTGCCAGCAGTGCCCAATGGGGGCTAAACACCGGGGAGCTGTTTTTT
CASSAQWGLNTGELFF
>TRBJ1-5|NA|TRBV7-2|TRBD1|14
TGTGCCAGCAGCAGAGGACAGGGCCATCAGCCCCAGCATTTT
CASSRGQGHQPQHF